What follows is one TCR beta chain and its context. What it binds is not known. The data are from a study of T cell responses to AZD1222 COVID-19 vaccine. Study-level findings and limits: Only five or six individuals given AZD1222 were seropositive at baseline. Reports indicate that nearly half of spike-specific TCRs are directed at unmutated variant regions. The peak T cell response came first, and repertoires were sampled only after it. Dominant CD4 TCR responses targeted spike regions 160-218 and 743-854.

Germline loops: CDR1 SGDLS, CDR2 YYNGEE. V gave up 4 bases and J gave up 5 bases, with 12 bases separating them. This CDR3 has 13 amino acids. Libraries were prepared by immunoSEQ multiplex PCR; TCRdb keeps only in-frame clonotypes and omits some of them. The sample has 130,000 to 150,000 clones, roughly 87% seen once. The chain links TRBV9 to TRBJ2-5; weak D call: TRBD2 (6 bases). Sequenced material: peripheral blood, taken 28 days after the second dose of the MenACWY control vaccine. This TCR was recovered from an adult who received the MenACWY meningococcal vaccine as a control. CDR3 sequence reads: CASSRSRGETQYF. CDR3 nucleotides: TGTGCCAGCAGCCGGAGCCGGGGGGAGACCCAGTACTTC.